A selection of T cell receptor beta chains follows, all from one sample in a study of shared clonotypes between healthy human individuals. This table comes from immunoSEQ multiplex PCR, and its TCRdb copy is limited to in-frame clones, with some not included. The sample carries around 2.5 million clones, over 85% recorded once. The sequencing input was naive CD4+ T cells from PBMCs. These TCRs come from a man aged 18-30 years in good health. Some clones in this sample may be carry-over from other donors' samples. CDR3s include the opening cysteine and the closing phenylalanine or tryptophan. A D gene is named only where the DNA matches it firmly. Rows give clone size only sometimes, using once, few, many, or a class for an expanded clone.

NA NA TRBJ2-5 TRBV5-1 TGCGCCACCAGTAGGGGCGGGACAGCTATCCAAGAGACCCAGTACTTC CATSRGGTAIQETQYF
NA NA TRBJ2-1 TRBV11-2 TGTGCCAGCAGCTCAGGCCTAAAGCAGTTCTTC CASSSGLKQFF
NA TRBD1 TRBJ1-4 TRBV5-1 TGCGCCAGCAGCTTGGGACAGGGGGAGGTTAATGAAAAACTGTTTTTT CASSLGQGEVNEKLFF
once NA TRBJ2-5 TRBV5-4 TGTGCCAGCAACGTGGCCCATCGGGTAGAGACCCAGTACTTC CASNVAHRVETQYF
NA TRBD1 TRBJ1-2 TRBV12-5 TGTGCTAGTGGCCACGACAGGGGGCTCGGCTACACCTTC CASGHDRGLGYTF
NA NA TRBJ2-5 TRBV11-2 TGTGCCAGCAGCTTAGGGAATTCCCAAGAGACCCAGTACTTC CASSLGNSQETQYF
NA NA TRBJ2-7 TRBV5-1 TGCGCCAGCAGCCCGCACCGGGACCCGACGACTGGCGAGCAGTACTTC CASSPHRDPTTGEQYF
NA TRBD1 TRBJ2-2 TRBV9 TGTGCCAGCAGCGTAACTAGGACAGGTTGGGGCACCGGGGAGCTGTTTTTT CASSVTRTGWGTGELFF
NA TRBD1 TRBJ2-7 TRBV2 TGTGCCACCTCAAGGGGGGGGACAGGGTCCTACGAGCAGTACTTC CATSRGGTGSYEQYF
NA TRBD2 TRBJ2-5 TRBV7-9 TGTGCCAGCAGCTTAATAACTAGCGGGAACCTACTGATACAAGAGACCCAGTACTTC CASSLITSGNLLIQETQYF
few NA TRBJ1-2 TRBV18 TGTGCCAGCTCACCTACCGCGGGGGGACGCGATGGCTACACCTTC CASSPTAGGRDGYTF
once NA TRBJ2-2 TRBV7-9 TGTGCCAGCAGCATACGTCAGCCTAGGGACACCGGGGAGCTGTTTTTT CASSIRQPRDTGELFF
NA NA TRBJ2-1 TRBV6-5 TGTGCCAGCAGTTACGGGGGGCGAGTGTTCTTC CASSYGGRVFF
NA NA TRBJ2-5 TRBV18 TGTGCCAGCTCGCCTACCAGGGGAGAGACCCAGTACTTC CASSPTRGETQYF
NA NA TRBJ2-3 TRBV29-1 TGCAGCGGGGCGGGGAGACTCTCTCCTAGGCATACGCAGTATTTT CSGAGRLSPRHTQYF
NA TRBD1 TRBJ1-3 TRBV7-9 TGTGCCAGCAGCTGGACAGGGGAAGGAAACACCATATATTTT CASSWTGEGNTIYF
NA NA TRBJ2-2 TRBV4-3 TGCGCCAGCAGCCAAGATCAAAGCTATGCAGCCGGGGAGCTGTTTTTT CASSQDQSYAAGELFF
NA NA TRBJ1-4 TRBV5-6 TGTGCCAGCAGCTTTAGGCTCGACCGGGGTAGGGAAAAACTGTTTTTT CASSFRLDRGREKLFF
NA NA TRBJ2-1 TRBV5-1 TGCGCCAGCAGGCGTGGGCAAAACTCGTACAATGAGCAGTTCTTC CASRRGQNSYNEQFF
NA NA TRBJ1-2 TRBV7-3 TGTGCCAGCAGCTTAGATCAGTCAGATGGCTACACCTTC CASSLDQSDGYTF
NA TRBD2 TRBJ2-1 TRBV4-2 TGTGCCAGCAGCCCGCGCGGTAGCGGGCCTTACAATGAGCAGTTCTTC CASSPRGSGPYNEQFF
NA NA TRBJ1-1 TRBV7-3 TGTGCCAGCAGCTCAACCTGGGGGGGTCGAACTGAAGCTTTCTTT CASSSTWGGRTEAFF
NA TRBD1 TRBJ2-5 TRBV19 TGTGCCAGTAGCACTAACCGGGACAGGGGTGGAGAGACCCAGTACTTC CASSTNRDRGGETQYF
NA TRBD2 TRBJ2-1 TRBV9 TGTGCCAGCAGCGTTAGCCCTAGCGGGGGCTACAATGAGCAGTTCTTC CASSVSPSGGYNEQFF
NA NA TRBJ2-3 TRBV5-6 TGTGCCAGCAGTTCGATTCTTCCAGATACGCAGTATTTT CASSSILPDTQYF
NA NA TRBJ2-5 TRBV15 TGTGCCACCAGCAGAGATCTCAGACCCTACCAAGAGACCCAGTACTTC CATSRDLRPYQETQYF
once TRBD1 TRBJ2-7 TRBV27 TGTGCCAGCAGTGAATACAGGGGTGGCTACGAGCAGTACTTC CASSEYRGGYEQYF
NA TRBD2 TRBJ2-5 TRBV15 TGTGCCACCAGCAGAGGGACTAGTATGGAGACCCAGTACTTC CATSRGTSMETQYF
NA NA TRBJ1-5 TRBV4-1 TGCGCCAGCAGCCAAGACCGGGGTCCCAATCAGCCCCAGCATTTT CASSQDRGPNQPQHF
NA NA TRBJ2-3 TRBV5-1 TGCGCCAGCAGCCAACCTTCCGGGCAGAGCACAGATACGCAGTATTTT CASSQPSGQSTDTQYF
NA NA TRBJ1-2 TRBV29-1 TGCAGCGTTGAGGTGGGCCGCCTGGGAGGCTACACCTTC CSVEVGRLGGYTF
NA NA TRBJ2-3 TRBV6-5 TGTGCCAGCAGTAGCCCCAGCGGGAGCACAGATACGCAGTATTTT CASSSPSGSTDTQYF
NA TRBD1 TRBJ1-3 TRBV7-9 TGTGCCAGCAGCCTCGACAGGGGGCCGGCTGCTGGAAACACCATATATTTT CASSLDRGPAAGNTIYF
NA TRBD2 TRBJ2-7 TRBV7-9 TGTGCCAGCAGCTCCCGACTAGCGTACTCCTACGAGCAGTACTTC CASSSRLAYSYEQYF
NA TRBD2 TRBJ2-3 TRBV10-3 TGTGCCATCAGCGCCACCACCGGGACTAGCGGGATTACAGATACGCAGTATTTT CAISATTGTSGITDTQYF
NA NA TRBJ1-5 TRBV18 TGTGCCAGCTCACCACGGGTAGAGGGCAATCAGCCCCAGCATTTT CASSPRVEGNQPQHF
NA NA TRBJ1-1 TRBV19 TGTGCCAGTAGTAAACGGGCAGACACTGAAGCTTTCTTT CASSKRADTEAFF
NA NA TRBJ2-3 TRBV14 TGTGCCAGCAGCCAGGAACCACTAGCCACCCGACGGGATACGCAGTATTTT CASSQEPLATRRDTQYF
NA NA TRBJ2-4 TRBV7-2 TGTGCCAGCAGCCCGGGTGCCAGGCGATGGGGAAACATTCAGTACTTC CASSPGARRWGNIQYF
once NA TRBJ2-5 TRBV19 TGTGCCAGTAGTATAAGAGGGGCGCAGGAAGAGACCCAGTACTTC CASSIRGAQEETQYF
NA NA TRBJ2-1 TRBV19 TGTGCCAGTACCCCGGGACTGAGCTACAATGAGCAGTTCTTC CASTPGLSYNEQFF